The 14 T cell receptor beta chains below were found in one sample sequenced in a study of T cell responses to AZD1222 COVID-19 vaccine. Assay used: immunoSEQ multiplex PCR; TCRdb lists only in-frame clones, some missing. The table includes 95,000 to 100,000 clones, under 90% detected once. Sequencing used peripheral blood, obtained on day 0 of AZD1222 vaccination. These receptors all stem from an adult in good health.

In this sample, this clone turned up a few times. The chain joins TRBV9 to TRBJ1-2; D not certain. In germline, CDR1 is SGDLS, CDR2 YYNGEE. The ends were cut back, 0 bases at V and 3 bases at J, with 6 bases in the middle. This CDR3 comprises 13 residues. This CDR3 is CASSVGQDYGYTF. The CDR3 bases are TGTGCCAGCAGCGTAGGTCAGGACTATGGCTACACCTTC.

V and J are TRBV7-3 and TRBJ2-1; D uncertain. Trimming removed 5 bases from V and 4 bases from J, with 6 bases in between. Germline V gives CDR1 SGHTA, CDR2 FQGTGA. The CDR3 covers 12 residues. CDR3 in DNA: TGTGCCAGCAGCCTTGGGTACAATGAGCAGTTCTTC. Translating gives CASSLGYNEQFF. Combining the CDR3 with reference TRBV7-3 and TRBJ2-1 gives the whole variable domain GAGVSQTPSNKVTEKGKYVELRCDPISGHTALYWYRQSLGQGPEFLIYFQGTGAADDSGLPNDRFFAVRPEGSVSTLKIQRTERGDSAVYLCASSLGYNEQFFGPGTRLTVL.

The J gene is TRBJ2-5, the V gene TRBV15; D unresolved. Between the trimmed V and J ends, which lost 6 bases and 2 bases, there was a span of 16 bases. Germline loops: CDR1 LNHNV, CDR2 YYDKDF (reference sequence). The CDR3 is 15 residues long. CDR3 sequence: CATSRSFMGQETQYF. The CDR3 coding sequence is TGTGCCACCAGTCGGTCGTTCATGGGTCAAGAGACCCAGTACTTC.

This chain connects TRBV7-2 to TRBJ2-3, with TRBD2 matching over 7 bases. The V gene's germline CDR1 is SGHTA and CDR2 FQGNSA. J was trimmed by 5 bases and V by 5 bases; bases with no gene match: 13. This CDR3 has 16 residues. The CDR3 loop is CASSPTSVGRGDTQYF. In DNA, the CDR3 is TGTGCCAGCAGCCCGACCTCGGTAGGGAGGGGAGATACGCAGTATTTT. The complete variable domain, with remaining parts taken from reference TRBV7-2 and TRBJ2-3, reads GAGVSQSPSNKVTEKGKDVELRCDPISGHTALYWYRQSLGQGLEFLIYFQGNSAPDKSGLPSDRFSAERTGGSVSTLTIQRTQQEDSAVYLCASSPTSVGRGDTQYFGPGTRLTVL.

The V call is TRBV6-5, the J call TRBJ1-5; tentatively, D is TRBD1 (6 bases). The germline gives CDR1 MNHEY, CDR2 SVGAGI. Trimming took off 8 bases at V and 0 bases at J, with 14 bases between the two ends. This CDR3 has 15 amino acids. The CDR3 coding sequence is TGTGCCAGCTATTTGGGGGGCCCTAGCAATCAGCCCCAGCATTTT. As protein: CASYLGGPSNQPQHF.

The J gene is TRBJ1-6, the V gene TRBV28; D not certain. The ends were cut back, 2 bases at V and 1 base at J, with 9 bases in the middle. CDR3 length: 16 residues. The germline CDR1 and CDR2 sequences are MDHEN and SYDVKM. CDR3 in amino acids: CASSLPRGSYNSPLHF. CDR3 sequence (DNA): TGTGCCAGCAGTTTACCTCGTGGGTCCTATAATTCACCCCTCCACTTT.

In the case of this clone: One end of the junction does not line up with germline, which may come from a read error. This rearrangement joins TRBV7-7 to TRBJ2-1, with 14 bases identical to TRBD2. Germline lookup yields CDR1 SSHAT and CDR2 FNYEAQ (reference sequence). This CDR3 spans 18 amino acids. CDR3 region: CASSPGLAGEASYNEQFF. The CDR3 bases are TGTGCTAGCAGCCCGGGACTAGCGGGAGAGGCCTCCTACAATGAGCAGTTCTTC. Filled out from reference TRBV7-7 and TRBJ2-1, the complete variable domain reads GAGVSQSPRYKVTKRGQDVTLRCDPISSHATLYWYQQALGQGPEFLTYFNYEAQPDKSGLPSDRFSAERPEGSISTLTIQRTEQRDSAMYRCASSPGLAGEASYNEQFFGPGTRLTVL.

This chain connects TRBV29-1 to TRBJ2-1; D is unresolved. Germline lookup yields CDR1 SQVTM and CDR2 ANQGSEA. V was clipped by 4 bases and J by 4 bases, with 8 bases between them. The CDR3 consists of 12 residues. The CDR3 sequence is CSVVARYNEQFF. CDR3 sequence (DNA): TGCAGCGTTGTGGCCAGATACAATGAGCAGTTCTTC.

The V call is TRBV7-9, the J call TRBJ2-6; D gene uncertain. Looked up from germline, CDR1 is SEHNR and CDR2 is FQNEAQ (reference sequence). Between the trimmed V and J ends, which lost 5 bases and 4 bases, there was a span of 6 bases. The CDR3 runs 13 residues. In DNA form, the CDR3 reads TGTGCCAGCAGCCAGGCCGGGGCCAACGTCCTGACTTTC. Translated: CASSQAGANVLTF.

The chain couples TRBV6-5 to TRBJ2-7; 8 nucleotides line up with TRBD1. Trimming took 5 bases from V and 13 from J; bases not matched to a gene: 19. The CDR3 length is 15 residues. Germline V CDR1 and CDR2: MNHEY, SVGAGI. CDR3 nucleotide sequence: TGTGCCAGCAGTACCCCAGGGACAGGAGACCTACTGTTTTACTTC. This gives the protein CASSTPGTGDLLFYF.

V gene TRBV30 combines with J gene TRBJ2-6; D is perhaps TRBD1 (5 bases). There are 13 residues in the CDR3. The V gene's germline CDR1 is GTSNPN and CDR2 SVGIG (reference sequence). V dropped 8 bases and J dropped 12 bases, with 20 bases sitting between them. CDR3 loop: CAELTERNSVLTF. The CDR3 bases are TGTGCCGAGCTGACAGAAAGAAACTCCGTCCTGACTTTC.

The chain carries TRBV27 and TRBJ1-5, with no clear D. This CDR3 region has 15 residues. Trimming left V 0 bases short and J 4 bases short, with 10 bases between. CDR1 and CDR2 from the germline V gene are MNHEY and SMNVEV (reference sequence). The CDR3 region has the DNA TGTGCCAGCAGTTTATCGGGGAAGCCAAATCAGCCCCAGCATTTT. Translation: CASSLSGKPNQPQHF.

V usage is TRBV7-8 and J usage is TRBJ2-1; TRBD1 aligns across 9 bases. Germline trimming cut 6 bases from V and 8 bases from J; bases unmatched to any gene: 5. Germline V gene data show CDR1 as SGHVS and CDR2 as FQNEAQ. There are 13 residues in the CDR3. The CDR3 loop is CASRPTGGDEQFF. CDR3 DNA sequence: TGTGCCAGCAGACCCACAGGGGGCGATGAGCAGTTCTTC.

The chain carries TRBV28 and TRBJ2-7; D is unresolved. The CDR3 runs 12 residues. Germline V gene sequence: CDR1 MDHEN, CDR2 SYDVKM. V gave up 6 bases and J gave up 4 bases, with 10 bases separating them. The CDR3 DNA follows: TGTGCCAGCAGCAGTGGTTTTTACGAGCAGTACTTC. It codes for CASSSGFYEQYF.